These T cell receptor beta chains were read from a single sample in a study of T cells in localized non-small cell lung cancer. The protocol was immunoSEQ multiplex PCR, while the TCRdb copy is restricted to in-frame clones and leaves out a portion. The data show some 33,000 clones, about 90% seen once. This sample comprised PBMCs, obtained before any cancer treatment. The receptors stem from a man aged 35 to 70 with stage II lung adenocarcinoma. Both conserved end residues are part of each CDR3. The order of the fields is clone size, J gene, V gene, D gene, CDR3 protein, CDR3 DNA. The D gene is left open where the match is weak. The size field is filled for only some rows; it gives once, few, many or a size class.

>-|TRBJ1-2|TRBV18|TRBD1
CASSPLGTGDYGYTF
TGTGCCAGCTCACCACTCGGGACAGGGGACTATGGCTACACCTTC
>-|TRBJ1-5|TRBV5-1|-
CAIISETIEPQHF
TGCGCCATAATATCCGAGACGATCGAGCCCCAGCATTTT
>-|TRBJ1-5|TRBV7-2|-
CASSLEAAFNQPQHF
TGTGCCAGCAGCTTAGAGGCGGCCTTCAATCAGCCCCAGCATTTT
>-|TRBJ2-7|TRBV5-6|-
CASSLGPRDSAGEQYF
TGTGCCAGCAGTTTGGGGCCCAGGGATTCTGCTGGCGAGCAGTACTTC
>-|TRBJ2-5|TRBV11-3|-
CASSSPFDGQETQYF
TGTGCCAGCAGCTCACCTTTCGACGGACAAGAGACCCAGTACTTC
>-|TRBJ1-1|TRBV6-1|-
CASSTGILNTEAFF
TGTGCCAGCAGCACAGGGATATTGAACACTGAAGCTTTCTTT
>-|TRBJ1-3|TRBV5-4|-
CASSLGVPSGNTIYF
TGTGCCAGCAGCTTGGGCGTTCCTTCTGGAAACACCATATATTTT
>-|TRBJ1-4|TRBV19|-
CASSITLIEKLFF
TGTGCCAGTAGTATAACCCTGATTGAAAAACTGTTTTTT
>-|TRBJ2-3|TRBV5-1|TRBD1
CASSLWGTGATDTQYF
TGCGCCAGCAGCTTGTGGGGGACAGGGGCCACAGATACGCAGTATTTT
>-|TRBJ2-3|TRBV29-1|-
CSVETSGATDTQYF
TGCAGCGTTGAGACTAGTGGGGCCACAGATACGCAGTATTTT
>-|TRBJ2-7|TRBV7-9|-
CASSPGGGGEQYF
TGTGCCAGCAGCCCGGGCGGGGGCGGCGAGCAGTACTTC
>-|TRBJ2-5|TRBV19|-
CASSVDRFQETQYF
TGTGCCAGTAGTGTCGATAGGTTCCAAGAGACCCAGTACTTC
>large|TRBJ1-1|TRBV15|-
CATSRDLGENTEAFF
TGTGCCACCAGCAGAGATCTGGGGGAGAACACTGAAGCTTTCTTT
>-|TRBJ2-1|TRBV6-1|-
CASSETPDSYNEQFF
TGTGCCAGCAGTGAAACCCCGGACTCCTACAATGAGCAGTTCTTC
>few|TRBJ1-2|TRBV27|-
CASSLNGIYGYTF
TGTGCCAGCAGTTTAAACGGGATTTATGGCTACACCTTC
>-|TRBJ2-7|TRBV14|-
CASSHTYEQYF
TGTGCCAGCAGCCACACCTACGAGCAGTACTTC
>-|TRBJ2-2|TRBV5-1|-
CASSTSTANTGELFF
TGCGCCAGCAGCACATCGACAGCGAACACCGGGGAGCTGTTTTTT
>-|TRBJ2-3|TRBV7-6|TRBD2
CASSTRLAGAKDTQYF
TGTGCCAGCAGCACTAGACTAGCGGGAGCCAAAGATACGCAGTATTTT
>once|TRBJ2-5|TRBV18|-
CASSLAETQYF
TGTGCCAGCTCACTGGCGGAGACCCAGTACTTC
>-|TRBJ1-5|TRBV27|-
CASSDIGQPQHF
TGTGCCAGCAGTGACATCGGTCAGCCCCAGCATTTT
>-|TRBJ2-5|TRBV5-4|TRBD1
CASSLGSLQGETQYF
TGTGCCAGCAGCTTGGGCTCCCTACAGGGGGAGACCCAGTACTTC
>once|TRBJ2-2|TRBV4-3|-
CASSQEGERSTGELFF
TGCGCCAGCAGCCAAGAGGGAGAGCGTAGCACCGGGGAGCTGTTTTTT
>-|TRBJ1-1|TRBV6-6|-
CASRRTANTEAFF
TGTGCCAGCCGAAGGACAGCGAACACTGAAGCTTTCTTT
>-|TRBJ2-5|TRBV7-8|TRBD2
CASSLVLGLAKETQYF
TGTGCCAGCAGCTTAGTTCTGGGACTAGCAAAGGAGACCCAGTACTTC
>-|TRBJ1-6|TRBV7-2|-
CASSLPSGRIGSSPLHF
TGTGCCAGCAGCTTACCCTCCGGTCGGATCGGTAGTTCACCCCTCCACTTT
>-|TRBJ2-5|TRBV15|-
CATSKGRSLETQYF
TGTGCCACCAGCAAGGGTAGGAGCCTAGAGACCCAGTACTTC
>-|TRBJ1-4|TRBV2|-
CASRQAGGPEKLFF
TGTGCCAGCAGGCAGGCGGGAGGGCCTGAAAAACTGTTTTTT
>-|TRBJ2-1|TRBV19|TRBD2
CASNNPGLGDRSEQFF
TGTGCCAGTAATAACCCGGGACTAGGGGATCGTAGCGAGCAGTTCTTC
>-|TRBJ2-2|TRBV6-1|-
CASKAAANTGELFF
TGTGCCAGCAAGGCCGCTGCGAACACCGGGGAGCTGTTTTTT
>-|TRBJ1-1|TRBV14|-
CASSQDATRPHEAFF
TGTGCCAGCAGCCAAGATGCGACAAGACCTCATGAAGCTTTCTTT
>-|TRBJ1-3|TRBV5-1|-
CASSLADSSGNTIYF
TGCGCCAGCAGCTTGGCCGACAGCTCTGGAAACACCATATATTTT
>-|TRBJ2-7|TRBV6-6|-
CASSTTGLFYEQYF
TGTGCCAGCAGCACGACTGGATTATTCTACGAGCAGTACTTC
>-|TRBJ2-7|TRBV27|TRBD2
CASRDSSSGKYEQYF
TGTGCCAGCAGGGACTCTTCCAGCGGGAAATACGAGCAGTACTTC
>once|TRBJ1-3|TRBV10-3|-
CAIREASGNTIYF
TGTGCCATCAGGGAGGCTTCCGGAAACACCATATATTTT
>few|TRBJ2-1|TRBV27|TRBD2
CASSWDSGRGNNEQFF
TGTGCCAGCAGTTGGGATAGCGGGAGGGGGAACAATGAGCAGTTCTTC
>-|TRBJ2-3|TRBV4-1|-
CASSQEGTITDTQYF
TGCGCCAGCAGCCAAGAAGGTACCATCACAGATACGCAGTATTTT
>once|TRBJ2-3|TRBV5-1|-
CASSRGGPAQYF
TGCGCCAGCAGCCGAGGCGGGCCTGCGCAGTATTTT
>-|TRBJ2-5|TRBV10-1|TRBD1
CASSPGQGRETQYF
TGCGCCAGCAGCCCCGGACAGGGGCGGGAGACCCAGTACTTC
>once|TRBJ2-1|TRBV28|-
CASRYLYEQFF
TGTGCCAGCCGCTACCTATATGAGCAGTTCTTC
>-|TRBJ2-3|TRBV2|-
CASSEAIKEDTDTQYF
TGTGCCAGCAGTGAAGCCATTAAGGAAGACACAGATACGCAGTATTTT
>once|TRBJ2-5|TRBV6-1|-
CASSDSPSQETQYF
TGTGCCAGCAGTGACAGTCCTAGCCAGGAGACCCAGTACTTC
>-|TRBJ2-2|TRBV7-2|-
CASSFNPGIGELFF
TGTGCCAGCAGCTTTAATCCGGGAATCGGGGAGCTGTTTTTT
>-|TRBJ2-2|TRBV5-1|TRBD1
CASSPPGQGELGGELFF
TGCGCCAGCAGCCCTCCGGGACAGGGGGAATTGGGCGGGGAGCTGTTTTTT
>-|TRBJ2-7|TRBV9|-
CASSVGQGISSGRASPLYEQYF
TGTGCCAGCAGCGTGGGACAGGGAATTTCCAGCGGGAGGGCTTCCCCCCTCTACGAGCAGTACTTC
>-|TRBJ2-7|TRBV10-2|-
CASRVPGSYEQYF
TGCGCCAGCAGGGTTCCGGGTTCCTACGAGCAGTACTTC
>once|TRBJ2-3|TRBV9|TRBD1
CASSVGDRGTDTQYF
TGTGCCAGCAGCGTAGGGGACAGGGGCACAGATACGCAGTATTTT